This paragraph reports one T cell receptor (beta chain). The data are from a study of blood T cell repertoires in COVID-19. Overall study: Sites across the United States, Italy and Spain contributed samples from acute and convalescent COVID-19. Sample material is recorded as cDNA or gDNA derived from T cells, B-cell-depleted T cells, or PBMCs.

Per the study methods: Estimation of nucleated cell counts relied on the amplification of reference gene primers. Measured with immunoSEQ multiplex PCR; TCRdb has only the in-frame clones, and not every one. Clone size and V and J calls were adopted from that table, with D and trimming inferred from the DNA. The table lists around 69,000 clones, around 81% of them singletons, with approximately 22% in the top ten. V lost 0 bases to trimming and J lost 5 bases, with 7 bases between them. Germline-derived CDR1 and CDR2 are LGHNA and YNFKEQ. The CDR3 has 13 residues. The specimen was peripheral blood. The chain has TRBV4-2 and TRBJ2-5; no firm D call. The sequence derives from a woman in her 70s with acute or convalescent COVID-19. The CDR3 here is CASSQEARETQYF. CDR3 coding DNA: TGTGCCAGCAGCCAAGAGGCGCGGGAGACCCAGTACTTC.